The 31 T cell receptor beta chains in this list originate from one sample, sequenced in a study of hypomethylating agent response in myelodysplastic syndrome. Assay: immunoSEQ multiplex PCR; the TCRdb copy retains only in-frame clones and omits some. The sample lists under 7,000 clones; roughly 90% were seen once. The specimen comprised bone marrow, sampled before or after starting hypomethylating agent treatment for myelodysplastic syndrome (not recorded which). These receptors were obtained from a human donor with myelodysplastic syndrome.

The rearrangement joins TRBV2 to TRBJ1-6; the match to TRBD1 covers 9 bases. With V trimmed by 8 bases and J by 5 bases, 4 bases remained unmatched. The CDR3 has 14 amino acids. Per germline, CDR1 SNHLY and CDR2 FYNNEI. CDR3 nucleotide sequence: TGTGCCAGCCTTCGGACAGGGGATAATTCACCCCTCCACTTT. Its protein is CASLRTGDNSPLHF. Complete variable domain (other parts from reference TRBV2 and TRBJ1-6): EPEVTQTPSHQVTQMGQEVILRCVPISNHLYFYWYRQILGQKVEFLVSFYNNEISEKSEIFDDQFSVERPDGSNFTLKIRSTKLEDSAMYFCASLRTGDNSPLHFGNGTRLTVT.

The rearrangement links TRBV19 to TRBJ1-2, with 8 nucleotides matching TRBD1. Germline V gene lookup returns CDR1 LNHDA and CDR2 SQIVND (reference sequence). The CDR3 consists of 15 residues. With 9 bases clipped from V and 5 bases from J, the junction kept 14 bases outside the gene matches. CDR3 sequence reads: CASAETGTGHYGYTF. CDR3 nucleotides: TGTGCCAGCGCCGAAACCGGGACAGGTCATTATGGCTACACCTTC.

This chain links TRBV12-5 with TRBJ1-3; possible D gene TRBD1, 5 bases. CDR1 and CDR2 (germline): LGHNT, FRNRAP. CDR3 length: 16 residues. V was clipped by 3 bases and J by 4 bases, with 16 bases between them. The CDR3 sequence: CASGLGGRAGGNTIYF. CDR3 in DNA: TGTGCTAGTGGTTTAGGCGGAAGGGCAGGGGGAAACACCATATATTTT.

This chain connects TRBV19 to TRBJ2-7, with TRBD1 as a possible D gene (6 bases). Germline assignment: CDR1 LNHDA and CDR2 SQIVND (reference sequence). The CDR3 has 16 amino acids. With 1 base removed from V and 0 bases from J, the gap between germline ends came to 13 bases. CDR3 DNA sequence: TGTGCCAGTAGTATAGTCGGACAGTCATCCTCCTACGAGCAGTACTTC. This codes for CASSIVGQSSSYEQYF.

The V and J genes are TRBV5-6 and TRBJ2-5; TRBD1 aligns across 7 bases. The germline V gene has CDR1 SGHDT and CDR2 YYEEEE. There are 15 residues in the CDR3. After removal of 0 bases from V and 2 bases from J, the junction contained 4 bases not matched to a gene. CDR3 loop: CASSLAGRGQETQYF. DNA of the CDR3: TGTGCCAGCAGCTTGGCCGGCAGGGGGCAAGAGACCCAGTACTTC.

The chain employs TRBV5-1 and TRBJ2-7; 8 bases match TRBD1. Germline CDR1 SGHRS, CDR2 YFSETQ. Trimming took 1 base from V and 5 from J; bases not matched to a gene: 8. The CDR3 consists of 15 residues. The CDR3 coding sequence is TGCGCCAGCAGCTTGTTGGGGACAGGACAGCACGAGCAGTACTTC. This sequence encodes CASSLLGTGQHEQYF.

The CDR3 here is CASSPFSDSRSWGNTIYF. CDR3 in DNA: TGTGCCAGCTCACCATTTTCGGATAGCAGATCATGGGGAAACACCATATATTTT. The chain is built from TRBV18 and TRBJ1-3, with D hard to call. V was clipped by 2 bases and J by 4 bases, with 21 bases between them. The germline V gene encodes CDR1 KGHSH and CDR2 LQKENI. CDR3 length: 18 residues.

This rearrangement joins TRBV19 to TRBJ2-2, with a tentative D call TRBD1 (6 bases). CDR1 LNHDA and CDR2 SQIVND come from the germline V gene (reference sequence). This CDR3 contains 12 residues. Trimming shortened V by 9 bases and J by 7 bases, and 12 bases separated the two germline ends. The CDR3 DNA sequence: TGTGCCAGCCGCAGGGGTGACGGGGAGCTGTTTTTT. Translated, it gives CASRRGDGELFF. Looking up the rest from reference TRBV19 and TRBJ2-2 gives the full variable domain: DGGITQSPKYLFRKEGQNVTLSCEQNLNHDAMYWYRQDPGQGLRLIYYSQIVNDFQKGDIAEGYSVSREKKESFPLTVTSAQKNPTAFYLCASRRGDGELFFGEGSRLTVL.

The chain recombines TRBV9 with TRBJ2-7, with 8 bases fitting TRBD2. V was pared by 3 bases and J by 2 bases, with 7 bases of the junction left unmatched. This CDR3 is 15 amino acids long. Germline CDR1 reads SGDLS; CDR2 reads YYNGEE. The CDR3, as DNA: TGTGCCAGCAGCGCGGGACTAGTGGGGGCCTACGAGCAGTACTTC. This encodes CASSAGLVGAYEQYF.

This clone has only a few counts. The rearrangement links TRBV5-4 to TRBJ1-2; tentatively, D is TRBD1 (6 bases). Germline values: CDR1 SGHNT, CDR2 YYREEE (reference sequence). V lost 3 bases to trimming and J lost 2 bases, with 8 bases between them. This CDR3 is built from 13 residues. The CDR3 sequence: CASSSQGNYGYTF. In DNA, the CDR3 is TGTGCCAGCAGCTCCCAGGGGAACTATGGCTACACCTTC.

The CDR3 loop is CASSFRSGVDEQFF. CDR3 nucleotides: TGCGCCAGCAGCTTCCGATCAGGGGTAGATGAGCAGTTCTTC. J is TRBJ2-1 and V is TRBV5-1; tentative D call: TRBD1 (6 bases). V dropped 2 bases and J dropped 8 bases, with 14 bases sitting between them. Germline CDR1 SGHRS, CDR2 YFSETQ. The CDR3 is 14 residues long.

The chain couples TRBV12-5 to TRBJ1-3; 8 nucleotides match TRBD1. Germline V gene lookup returns CDR1 LGHNT and CDR2 FRNRAP. The CDR3 extends over 14 amino acids. After removal of 4 bases from V and 2 bases from J, the junction contained 1 base not matched to a gene. CDR3 protein: CASGSGQAGNTIYF. CDR3 sequence (DNA): TGTGCTAGTGGTTCGGGACAGGCTGGAAACACCATATATTTT.

This chain links TRBV6-6 with TRBJ2-7; D unresolved. The CDR3 is made up of 14 amino acids. The germline gives CDR1 MNHNY, CDR2 SVGAGI (reference sequence). Trimming shortened V by 5 bases and J by 2 bases, and 13 bases separated the two germline ends. The CDR3 is CASSSNSPPYEQYV. DNA of the CDR3: TGTGCCAGCAGTAGCAACAGTCCCCCCTACGAGCAGTACGTC.

This sequence joins TRBV5-4 and TRBJ2-3; 14 bases map to TRBD2. V lost 3 bases to trimming and J lost 5 bases; unmatched junction nucleotides: 5. The CDR3 sequence is 16 residues long. Germline V lookup: CDR1 SGHNT, CDR2 YYREEE (reference sequence). CDR3 protein: CASSSPGLAGVDTQYF. CDR3 DNA: TGTGCCAGCAGCTCACCGGGACTAGCGGGAGTAGATACGCAGTATTTT.

V is TRBV6-1 and J is TRBJ1-5; D unresolved. V lost 8 bases to trimming and J lost 6 bases, with 20 bases between them. CDR1 MNHNS and CDR2 SASEGT come from the germline V gene. This CDR3 contains 15 residues. The CDR3 region is CASVRQFSRGQPQHF. The CDR3 DNA is TGTGCCAGCGTGAGGCAATTTAGCCGTGGTCAGCCCCAGCATTTT.

This clone was counted between two and nine times. This sequence joins TRBV6-4 and TRBJ2-7; the D gene is possibly TRBD2 (5 bases). The CDR3 covers 14 residues. From germline, CDR1 is MRHNA and CDR2 SNTAGT. V lost 2 bases and J lost 5, with 13 bases in between. CDR3 protein: CASSDGEPPHEQYV. The DNA for the CDR3 is TGTGCCAGCAGTGACGGGGAGCCTCCTCACGAGCAGTACGTC.

The V gene is TRBV27, the J gene TRBJ1-2, with 9 bases fitting TRBD1. With 5 bases clipped from V and 4 bases from J, the junction kept 8 bases outside the gene matches. Germline loops: CDR1 MNHEY, CDR2 SMNVEV (reference sequence). The CDR3 is 15 residues long. The chain's CDR3 is CASSPSGQGSYGYTF. The DNA of the CDR3 is TGTGCCAGCAGTCCGAGTGGACAGGGGAGCTATGGCTACACCTTC.

The CDR3 loop is CASSLDGKGGRFTYGYTF. The CDR3, as DNA: TGTGCCAGCAGCTTGGATGGGAAGGGGGGGAGATTTACCTATGGCTACACCTTC. The chain is built from TRBV5-5 and TRBJ1-2, with D perhaps TRBD1 (6 bases). V lost 0 bases and J 4 bases, leaving 22 bases between the germline ends. Germline-derived CDR1 and CDR2 are SGHKS and YYEKEE (reference sequence). The CDR3 totals 18 residues.

On this clone itself: Germline and junction disagree at one end, which may indicate a read error. The rearrangement joins TRBV2 to TRBJ1-1; D is possibly TRBD1 (5 bases). The CDR3 consists of 13 residues. Germline V gene data show CDR1 as SNHLY and CDR2 as FYNNEI. The CDR3 coding sequence is TGTGCCACCAGTATAATCGGGGGGAGGGAAGCTTTCTTT. Protein product: CATSIIGGREAFF.

The chain recombines TRBV12-5 with TRBJ1-1; D gene uncertain. The CDR3 is made up of 14 amino acids. Per the germline V gene, CDR1 is LGHNT and CDR2 is FRNRAP. V gave up 0 bases and J gave up 1 base, with 6 bases separating them. CDR3 sequence: CASGLVIGNTEAFF. CDR3 nucleotide sequence: TGTGCTAGTGGTTTGGTAATAGGGAACACTGAAGCTTTCTTT.

The chain employs TRBV18 and TRBJ2-1, with D uncertain. The CDR3 loop spans 12 amino acids. Germline V gene data show CDR1 as KGHSH and CDR2 as LQKENI. V dropped 1 base and J dropped 6 bases, with 4 bases sitting between them. The CDR3 DNA reads TGTGCCAGCTCACCACTGGGCAATGAGCAGTTCTTC. It translates to CASSPLGNEQFF.

The chain uses TRBV28 and TRBJ1-6, with 12 bases fitting TRBD1. This CDR3 has 18 residues. Germline V gene sequence: CDR1 MDHEN, CDR2 SYDVKM. V dropped 6 bases and J dropped 7; count of bases not matched to a gene: 13. The CDR3 is CASRRNPQGQGANSPLHF. Written as DNA, the CDR3 is TGTGCCAGCAGGCGGAATCCCCAGGGACAGGGGGCGAATTCACCCCTCCACTTT. The full variable domain, with the rest looked up from reference TRBV28 and TRBJ1-6, is DVKVTQSSRYLVKRTGEKVFLECVQDMDHENMFWYRQDPGLGLRLIYFSYDVKMKEKGDIPEGYSVSREKKERFSLILESASTNQTSMYLCASRRNPQGQGANSPLHFGNGTRLTVT.

The chain couples TRBV7-8 to TRBJ1-2, with 8 bases aligning to TRBD1. V trimming: 5 bases; J trimming: 8 bases; junction bases outside the gene matches: 10. The CDR3 covers 14 residues. CDR1 and CDR2 (germline): SGHVS, FQNEAQ. The CDR3 DNA is TGTGCCAGCAGCAAAGGACAGGGAGAAGGAGGCTACACCTTC. Its translation: CASSKGQGEGGYTF.

The sample holds a few counts of this clone. The chain carries TRBV4-2 and TRBJ1-3; 12 bases line up with TRBD1. Trimming at V came to 5 bases and at J to 4 bases, leaving 9 bases not matched to a gene. Germline lookup yields CDR1 LGHNA and CDR2 YNFKEQ. This CDR3 spans 17 amino acids. Written as DNA, the CDR3 is TGTGCCAGCAGCTTCCCGGGACAGGGGGCTGAGGGAAACACCATATATTTT. Amino acid sequence: CASSFPGQGAEGNTIYF.

The chain is built from TRBV2 and TRBJ1-6; 7 nucleotides agree with TRBD1. CDR1 is SNHLY, CDR2 FYNNEI, per germline. CDR3 length: 15 residues. V shed 3 bases, J shed 10 bases, and the junction held 9 bases outside the gene matches. CDR3 bases: TGTGCCAGCAGTGACGGGACAGCCTTACAGTCACCCCTCCACTTT. This codes for CASSDGTALQSPLHF. The full variable domain, rest sourced from reference TRBV2 and TRBJ1-6, is EPEVTQTPSHQVTQMGQEVILRCVPISNHLYFYWYRQILGQKVEFLVSFYNNEISEKSEIFDDQFSVERPDGSNFTLKIRSTKLEDSAMYFCASSDGTALQSPLHFGNGTRLTVT.

J is TRBJ2-1 and V is TRBV6-5; 8 bases are a match to TRBD2. CDR3 size: 15 residues. Germline-derived CDR1 and CDR2 are MNHEY and SVGAGI. Trimming at V came to 6 bases and at J to 7 bases, leaving 11 bases not matched to a gene. The CDR3 protein is CASRISGTHRNEQFF. The CDR3 nucleotides read TGTGCCAGCAGGATTAGCGGGACACATCGGAATGAGCAGTTCTTC.

The chain employs TRBV4-2 and TRBJ2-7; 9 bases line up with TRBD1. V shed 4 bases, J shed 3 bases, and the junction held 10 bases outside the gene matches. The CDR3 is 16 amino acids. Per germline, CDR1 LGHNA and CDR2 YNFKEQ. Written as DNA, the CDR3 is TGTGCCAGCAGCCGGGACAGGGACTTGAGGCTCTACGAGCAGTACTTC. As protein: CASSRDRDLRLYEQYF.

The rearrangement uses TRBV6-6 and TRBJ2-7; TRBD1 matches at 9 bases. The CDR3 is 15 residues long. The germline gives CDR1 MNHNY, CDR2 SVGAGI (reference sequence). With 6 bases clipped from V and 7 bases from J, the junction kept 13 bases outside the gene matches. The CDR3 bases are TGTGCCAGCAGGGCCCGAGACAGGGGGGAGGGTGAGCAGTACGTC. Its translation is CASRARDRGEGEQYV.

This clone was seen only a few times. This sequence joins TRBV19 and TRBJ1-6; D remains unclear. The CDR3 has 15 amino acids. Per germline, CDR1 LNHDA and CDR2 SQIVND (reference sequence). V was trimmed by 8 bases and J by 5 bases, leaving 16 bases between them. CDR3 DNA: TGTGCCAGTGCGAGTTGGGCGTCGGATAATTCACCCCTCCACTTT. Translating it yields CASASWASDNSPLHF.

The chain recombines TRBV28 with TRBJ2-3; D not certain. Germline V gene sequence: CDR1 MDHEN, CDR2 SYDVKM. Trimming stripped 7 bases from V and 3 bases from J, with 17 bases between. The CDR3 loop spans 15 amino acids. CDR3 nucleotides: TGTGCCAGCAACCCCGGAGCGCTAGGAACAGATACGCAGTATTTT. Its translation: CASNPGALGTDTQYF.

The V call is TRBV5-4, the J call TRBJ1-1; 7 nucleotides line up with TRBD1. CDR3 length equals 14 residues. V lost 0 bases and J lost 1; bases outside the gene matches: 0. CDR1 is SGHNT, CDR2 YYREEE, per germline (reference sequence). For the CDR3, the DNA is TGTGCCAGCAGCTTGGCAGGGGGGAACACTGAAGCTTTCTTT. Its protein is CASSLAGGNTEAFF.